Shown below are 30 T cell receptor beta chains from a single sample sequenced in a study of blood T cell repertoires in COVID-19. Assay used: immunoSEQ multiplex PCR; TCRdb lists only in-frame clones, some missing. Of about 200,000 clones listed, around 83% were seen once; the top ten hold approximately 3%. Sequencing input: PBMCs or T cells enriched from blood (not recorded which). These receptors were collected from a woman in her 30s who had been exposed to COVID-19.

The V call is TRBV6-5, the J call TRBJ1-5, with D unresolved. This CDR3 comprises 15 residues. The ends were cut back, 7 bases at V and 0 bases at J, with 13 bases in the middle. CDR1 MNHEY and CDR2 SVGAGI come from the germline V gene. The CDR3 nucleotides are TGTGCCAGCACCATACTGTCGCCTAGCAATCAGCCCCAGCATTTT. It translates to CASTILSPSNQPQHF.

The chain joins TRBV28 to TRBJ1-2; D not resolved. The CDR3 loop spans 14 amino acids. Trimming shortened V by 8 bases and J by 1 base, and 14 bases separated the two germline ends. Germline values: CDR1 MDHEN, CDR2 SYDVKM. The CDR3 nucleotides read TGTGCCAGCGGCTTGGAAGGCGGTAACTATGGCTACACCTTC. This encodes CASGLEGGNYGYTF.

The chain uses TRBV24-1 and TRBJ1-3; D possibly corresponds to TRBD1 (5 bases). This CDR3 spans 13 amino acids. Germline V CDR1 and CDR2: KGHDR, SFDVKD. With 7 bases removed from V and 8 bases from J, the gap between germline ends came to 14 bases. The CDR3 spells CATRSGGWDTIYF. The DNA for the CDR3 is TGTGCCACCAGATCCGGGGGGTGGGACACCATATATTTT.

The chain links TRBV3-1 (or the pseudogene TRBV3-2) to TRBJ1-6; 11 nucleotides line up with TRBD1. CDR1 and CDR2 from the germline V gene are LGHDT and YNNKEL (reference sequence). The CDR3 spans 17 residues. V shed 0 bases and J 6 bases; nucleotides not matched to a gene: 4. Here the CDR3 DNA reads TGTGCCAGCAGCCAAGATTGGACAGGGGGCTTTAATTCACCCCTCCACTTT. Translating gives CASSQDWTGGFNSPLHF.

In its sample, this clone was seen a few times. The rearrangement links TRBV11-2 to TRBJ1-6; possibly TRBD1 for D (5 bases). This CDR3 region has 15 residues. Trimming took 10 bases from V and 4 from J, leaving 17 bases between them. Looked up from germline, CDR1 is SGHAT and CDR2 is FQNNGV. The CDR3 here is CATTGAGNYNSPLHF. CDR3 DNA: TGTGCCACGACCGGAGCAGGGAATTATAATTCACCCCTCCACTTT.

This clone was counted between two and nine times. This chain uses TRBV7-2 with TRBJ1-3; 9 nucleotides match TRBD1. Per the germline V gene, CDR1 is SGHTA and CDR2 is FQGNSA. The CDR3 sequence is 17 residues long. V lost 2 bases, J lost 1 base, and 6 bases stayed unmatched. CDR3 in amino acids: CASSLKVTGGSGNTIYF. Written as DNA, the CDR3 is TGTGCCAGCAGCTTAAAAGTGACAGGGGGATCTGGAAACACCATATATTTT. The variable domain in full, with the rest retrieved from reference TRBV7-2 and TRBJ1-3, is GAGVSQSPSNKVTEKGKDVELRCDPISGHTALYWYRQSLGQGLEFLIYFQGNSAPDKSGLPSDRFSAERTGGSVSTLTIQRTQQEDSAVYLCASSLKVTGGSGNTIYFGEGSWLTVV.

V usage is TRBV7-9 and J usage is TRBJ2-7, with D perhaps TRBD1 (6 bases). Deletions cut 7 bases from V and 4 bases from J, with 11 bases between. The CDR3 totals 12 residues. The germline V gene encodes CDR1 SEHNR and CDR2 FQNEAQ (reference sequence). The DNA of the CDR3 is TGTGCCAGCACCCAAAGGGGGTACGAGCAGTACTTC. Translated, it gives CASTQRGYEQYF.

This chain connects TRBV6-2 or TRBV6-3 to TRBJ1-2; D is uncertain. Germline V gene lookup returns CDR1 MNHEY and CDR2 SVGEGT. This CDR3 has 14 residues. With 5 bases removed from V and 5 bases from J, the gap between germline ends came to 15 bases. The CDR3 protein is CASSGLGSLYGYTF. In nucleotides, the CDR3 is TGTGCCAGCAGTGGACTGGGGTCCCTGTATGGCTACACCTTC.

The sample holds one count of this clone. The chain recombines TRBV10-3 with TRBJ2-3; 8 bases match TRBD2. The germline CDR1 and CDR2 sequences are ENHRY and SYGVKD. J gave up 0 bases and V 4 bases, and 3 bases lay outside the gene matches. The CDR3 contains 15 residues. CDR3 sequence (DNA): TGTGCCATCAGTGTTAGCGGGATTAGCACAGATACGCAGTATTTT. It codes for CAISVSGISTDTQYF.

The chain employs TRBV6-1 and TRBJ1-1; D perhaps matches TRBD1 (5 bases). This CDR3 spans 15 amino acids. Trimming removed 2 bases at V and 5 bases at J, with 15 bases between. From germline, CDR1 is MNHNS and CDR2 SASEGT. For the CDR3, the DNA is TGTGCCAGCAGTGAAATATTCAGGGCAGGTACTGAAGCTTTCTTT. Protein: CASSEIFRAGTEAFF.

This chain uses TRBV5-6 with TRBJ2-7; D might be TRBD2 (6 bases). The CDR3 contains 15 residues. Germline lookup yields CDR1 SGHDT and CDR2 YYEEEE. Trimming left V 1 base short and J 5 bases short, with 16 bases between. CDR3 nucleotides: TGTGCCAGCAGCTTGCCCCTTCGACTAGAAGACGAGCAGTACTTC. It is translated as CASSLPLRLEDEQYF.

The CDR3 here is CASSAGGSGAADTQYF. The CDR3 DNA follows: TGTGCCAGCAGCGCCGGCGGGAGCGGTGCGGCGGATACGCAGTATTTT. V gene TRBV9 combines with J gene TRBJ2-3; TRBD2 matches 7 bases. Per germline, CDR1 SGDLS and CDR2 YYNGEE. V trimming: 3 bases; J trimming: 6 bases; junction bases outside the gene matches: 13. The CDR3 is 16 residues long.

Here the CDR3 DNA reads TGTGCCAGTACTGTGACAGGGGCCTCCTACGAGCAGTACTTC. Translating it yields CASTVTGASYEQYF. The J gene is TRBJ2-7, the V gene TRBV19; TRBD1 aligns across 8 bases. The CDR3 runs to 14 residues. Germline CDR1 reads LNHDA; CDR2 reads SQIVND (reference sequence). The ends lost 7 bases at V and 0 bases at J; junction bases unmatched: 5.

This clone was observed a handful of times. The V and J genes are TRBV24-1 and TRBJ1-5; TRBD1 might be the D (6 bases). The V end was cut by 0 bases, the J end by 4 bases, with 15 bases between. This CDR3 is built from 17 residues. Germline loops: CDR1 KGHDR, CDR2 SFDVKD. DNA for the CDR3: TGTGCCACCAGTGATTTGGGGGGCACGGGTTCTAATCAGCCCCAGCATTTT. It yields the protein CATSDLGGTGSNQPQHF.

This clone was seen only a few times. The V and J genes are TRBV27 and TRBJ2-3; TRBD2 aligns across 14 bases. CDR1 and CDR2 from the germline V gene are MNHEY and SMNVEV (reference sequence). V lost 5 bases to trimming and J lost 8 bases; unmatched junction nucleotides: 12. CDR3 length: 17 amino acids. The CDR3 reads CASSPTRGTSGGGTQYF. Here the CDR3 DNA reads TGTGCCAGCAGTCCCACCCGTGGGACTAGCGGGGGAGGTACGCAGTATTTT.

The rearrangement uses TRBV5-1 and TRBJ2-1; 8 nucleotides line up with TRBD2. Germline lookup yields CDR1 SGHRS and CDR2 YFSETQ. After removal of 1 base from V and 8 bases from J, the junction contained 11 bases not matched to a gene. This CDR3 is built from 16 residues. The CDR3 reads CASSLRGGIIWDEQFF. CDR3 sequence (DNA): TGCGCCAGCAGCTTGCGGGGGGGAATAATTTGGGATGAGCAGTTCTTC.

In its sample, this clone was seen once. The V and J genes are TRBV3-1 (or the pseudogene TRBV3-2) and TRBJ1-2, with 9 bases fitting TRBD1. The germline CDR1 and CDR2 sequences are LGHDT and YNNKEL (reference sequence). V dropped 1 base and J dropped 3; count of bases not matched to a gene: 0. This CDR3 spans 14 amino acids. The CDR3 nucleotides read TGTGCCAGCAGCCAAGGGACAGGGGACTATGGCTACACCTTC. This translates into CASSQGTGDYGYTF.

The chain is built from TRBV5-6 and TRBJ1-2; tentatively, D is TRBD1 (5 bases). Germline-derived CDR1 and CDR2 are SGHDT and YYEEEE. V was pared by 3 bases and J by 7 bases, with 19 bases between. The CDR3 consists of 15 residues. CDR3 coding DNA: TGTGCCAGCAGCTACACCCAGGGTGTAGCCAGTGGCTACACCTTC. It translates to CASSYTQGVASGYTF.

The V gene is TRBV10-2, the J gene TRBJ2-7; the D is unclear. The germline V and J ends were trimmed by 2 bases and 0 bases, with 5 bases remaining between them. Germline V lookup: CDR1 WSHSY, CDR2 SAAADI. CDR3 length equals 13 residues. The DNA for the CDR3 is TGCGCCAGCAGTGAGGGAGTCTCCTACGAGCAGTACTTC. Translated: CASSEGVSYEQYF.

The chain recombines TRBV19 with TRBJ1-4, with D possibly TRBD1 on 5 matching bases. Looked up from germline, CDR1 is LNHDA and CDR2 is SQIVND (reference sequence). This CDR3 comprises 12 residues. The V and J ends lost 7 bases and 10 bases respectively, with 13 bases between them. CDR3 loop: CASNKSGGKLFF. The CDR3 nucleotides read TGTGCCAGTAACAAAAGCGGGGGAAAACTGTTTTTT.

The chain recombines TRBV7-2 with TRBJ1-1; D perhaps matches TRBD1 (6 bases). Germline V gene sequence: CDR1 SGHTA, CDR2 FQGNSA. Trimming cost V 4 bases and J 2 bases, with 17 bases left between them. The CDR3 is made up of 16 amino acids. This chain's CDR3 is CASSSWGPGLNTEAFF. Here the CDR3 DNA reads TGTGCCAGCAGCTCCTGGGGGCCAGGCCTAAACACTGAAGCTTTCTTT.

The rearrangement joins TRBV15 to TRBJ2-2; tentative D call: TRBD1 (5 bases). The CDR3 has 13 residues. Germline-derived CDR1 and CDR2 are LNHNV and YYDKDF (reference sequence). V lost 5 bases and J 5 bases, leaving 9 bases between the germline ends. CDR3 amino acids: CATSRTRTGELFF. In DNA, the CDR3 is TGTGCCACCAGCCGGACACGAACCGGGGAGCTGTTTTTT.

CDR3 coding DNA: TGTGCCAGCAGGGCGGAGCCAGCTGGAAACACCATATATTTT. Residues: CASRAEPAGNTIYF. This chain connects TRBV5-4 to TRBJ1-3; D unclear. The length of the CDR3 is 14 residues. Trimming took off 5 bases at V and 2 bases at J, with 11 bases between the two ends. Germline CDR1 is SGHNT and CDR2 is YYREEE (reference sequence).

The V and J genes are TRBV15 and TRBJ1-2; tentatively, D is TRBD1 (5 bases). Trimming took off 0 bases at V and 4 bases at J, with 9 bases between the two ends. The CDR3 has 14 residues. The germline V gene has CDR1 LNHNV and CDR2 YYDKDF (reference sequence). This CDR3 is CATSREGGSYGYTF. CDR3 DNA sequence: TGTGCCACCAGCAGAGAGGGGGGGAGCTATGGCTACACCTTC. Together with reference TRBV15 and TRBJ1-2, the CDR3 gives the full variable domain: DAMVIQNPRYQVTQFGKPVTLSCSQTLNHNVMYWYQQKSSQAPKLLFHYYDKDFNNEADTPDNFQSRRPNTSFCFLDIRSPGLGDTAMYLCATSREGGSYGYTFGSGTRLTVV.

V and J are TRBV4-1 and TRBJ2-7; the D gene is possibly TRBD2 (5 bases). Trimming removed 4 bases at V and 1 base at J, with 8 bases between. The CDR3 runs to 13 residues. CDR1 is MGHRA and CDR2 is YSYEKL in the germline V gene. The CDR3 sequence: CASSLEVSYEQYF. In DNA form, the CDR3 reads TGCGCCAGCAGCCTGGAGGTATCCTACGAGCAGTACTTC.

The table lists this clone with a few counts. The rearrangement uses TRBV9 and TRBJ2-7, with TRBD2 matching 12 bases. The length of the CDR3 is 15 residues. J lost 7 bases, V lost 4 bases, and 9 bases had no gene match. Germline V gene lookup returns CDR1 SGDLS and CDR2 YYNGEE. The CDR3 region has the DNA TGTGCCAGCAGCCCCCGGACTAGCGGGGATGAAGAGCAGTACTTC. Its protein product is CASSPRTSGDEEQYF.

This rearrangement joins TRBV7-2 to TRBJ2-5; 7 bases are a match to TRBD2. Germline CDR1 reads SGHTA; CDR2 reads FQGNSA. CDR3 size: 15 residues. The V segment lost 1 base and the J segment 1 base; nucleotides outside the gene matches: 3. CDR3 protein: CASSLVGGGQETQYF. CDR3 coding DNA: TGTGCCAGCAGCTTAGTTGGCGGGGGCCAAGAGACCCAGTACTTC. Variable domain in full (rest from reference TRBV7-2 and TRBJ2-5): GAGVSQSPSNKVTEKGKDVELRCDPISGHTALYWYRQSLGQGLEFLIYFQGNSAPDKSGLPSDRFSAERTGGSVSTLTIQRTQQEDSAVYLCASSLVGGGQETQYFGPGTRLLVL.

The chain employs TRBV5-1 and TRBJ1-1; unclear D gene. Germline V gene lookup returns CDR1 SGHRS and CDR2 YFSETQ. V lost 0 bases and J lost 7, with 13 bases in between. This CDR3 contains 14 residues. CDR3 protein: CASSLANGLIEAFF. The CDR3 DNA reads TGCGCCAGCAGCTTGGCCAATGGGCTCATTGAAGCTTTCTTT.

The chain combines TRBV4-3 with TRBJ1-6; D is perhaps TRBD1 (5 bases). Trimming shortened V by 1 base and J by 7 bases, and 17 bases separated the two germline ends. The CDR3 totals 17 residues. Germline-derived CDR1 and CDR2 are LGHNA and YSLEER. CDR3 sequence (DNA): TGCGCCAGCAGCCAAGGAGCCGCCAGGGATCCAAATTCACCCCTCCACTTT. This codes for CASSQGAARDPNSPLHF.

The chain links TRBV5-1 to TRBJ2-7, with 10 bases fitting TRBD2. Germline CDR1 is SGHRS and CDR2 is YFSETQ. V dropped 2 bases and J dropped 5; count of bases not matched to a gene: 4. There are 14 residues in the CDR3. The CDR3 region is CASSLAGGPHEQYF. DNA of the CDR3: TGCGCCAGCAGCTTAGCGGGGGGGCCCCACGAGCAGTACTTC.